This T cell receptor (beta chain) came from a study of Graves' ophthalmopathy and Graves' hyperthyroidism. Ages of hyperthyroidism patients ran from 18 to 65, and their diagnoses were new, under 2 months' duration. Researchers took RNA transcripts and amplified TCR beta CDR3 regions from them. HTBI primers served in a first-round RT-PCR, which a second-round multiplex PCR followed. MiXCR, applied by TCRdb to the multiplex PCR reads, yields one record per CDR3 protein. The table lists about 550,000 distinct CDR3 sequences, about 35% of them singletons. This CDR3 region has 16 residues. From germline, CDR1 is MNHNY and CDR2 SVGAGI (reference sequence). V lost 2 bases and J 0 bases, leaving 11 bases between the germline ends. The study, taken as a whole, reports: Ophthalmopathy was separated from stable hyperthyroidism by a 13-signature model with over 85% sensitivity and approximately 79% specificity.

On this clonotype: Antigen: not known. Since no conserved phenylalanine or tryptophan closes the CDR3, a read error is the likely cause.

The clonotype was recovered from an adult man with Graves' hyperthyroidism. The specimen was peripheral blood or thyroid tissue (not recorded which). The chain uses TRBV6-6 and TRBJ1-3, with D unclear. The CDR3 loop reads CASSYLRELSGNTIYS. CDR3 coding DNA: TGTGCCAGCAGTTACCTCCGGGAACTCTCTGGAAACACCATATATTCT.